This T cell receptor beta chain derives from a study of long-term antiretroviral therapy in people with HIV. About the study: The earliest samples came from an era when ART typically awaited falling CD4 counts.

As concerns this clone: The antigen remains unidentified.

Run at survey level, the immunoSEQ assay was version v3.0. Repertoires were generated with immunoSEQ multiplex PCR, while TCRdb's copy carries only in-frame clones and drops some. The profile shows 16,000 or so clones, 60% to 85% of them singletons. Regarding the study as a whole: Controls had broader CDR3 length ranges than HIV repertoires did.

Deletions cut 10 bases from V and 7 bases from J, with 15 bases between. Germline V gene lookup returns CDR1 SGHKS and CDR2 YYEKEE (reference sequence). This CDR3 spans 12 amino acids. This receptor was obtained from a young man with HIV. The chain has TRBV5-5 and TRBJ2-1; D possibly corresponds to TRBD2 (6 bases). The input for sequencing was unsorted PBMCs, taken roughly 2.1 years before starting antiretroviral therapy. CDR3 amino acids: CAAAGGMNEQFF. The CDR3 region has the DNA TGTGCCGCAGCAGGAGGGATGAATGAGCAGTTCTTC.